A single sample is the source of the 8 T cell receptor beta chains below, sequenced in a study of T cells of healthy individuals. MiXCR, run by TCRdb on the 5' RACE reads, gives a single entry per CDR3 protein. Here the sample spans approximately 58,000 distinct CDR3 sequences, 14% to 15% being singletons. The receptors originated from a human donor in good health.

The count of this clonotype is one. CDR3 sequence: CASTTSAACNEQFF. The DNA for the CDR3 is TGTGCCAGCACGACTAGCGCCGCCTGCAATGAGCAGTTCTTC. The chain has TRBV2 and TRBJ2-1, with 8 bases lining up with TRBD2. The CDR3 contains 14 residues. CDR1 is SNHLY, CDR2 FYNNEI, per germline. V shed 7 bases, J shed 6 bases, and the junction held 8 bases outside the gene matches.

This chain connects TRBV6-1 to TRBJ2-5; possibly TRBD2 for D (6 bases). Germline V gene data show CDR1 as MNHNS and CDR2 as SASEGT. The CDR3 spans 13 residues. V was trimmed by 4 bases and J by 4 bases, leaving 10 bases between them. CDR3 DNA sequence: TGTGCCAGCAGTGGGACTATTGGAGAGACCCAGTACTTC. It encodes CASSGTIGETQYF.

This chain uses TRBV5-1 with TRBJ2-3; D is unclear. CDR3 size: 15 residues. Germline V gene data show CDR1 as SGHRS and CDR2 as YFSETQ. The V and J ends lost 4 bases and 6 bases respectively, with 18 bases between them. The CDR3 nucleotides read TGCGCCAGCAGCCCCTTTTCCCCGGCAGGTGATACGCAGTATTTT. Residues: CASSPFSPAGDTQYF. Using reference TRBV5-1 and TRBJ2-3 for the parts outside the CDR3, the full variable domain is KAGVTQTPRYLIKTRGQQVTLSCSPISGHRSVSWYQQTPGQGLQFLFEYFSETQRNKGNFPGRFSGRQFSNSRSEMNVSTLELGDSALYLCASSPFSPAGDTQYFGPGTRLTVL.

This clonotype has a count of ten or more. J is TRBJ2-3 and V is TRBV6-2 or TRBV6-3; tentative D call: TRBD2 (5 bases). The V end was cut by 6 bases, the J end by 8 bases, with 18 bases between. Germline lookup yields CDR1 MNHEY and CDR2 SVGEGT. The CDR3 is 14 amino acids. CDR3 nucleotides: TGTGCCAGCAGCCAAGCCGGACGGAGCGGTACGCAGTATTTT. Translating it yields CASSQAGRSGTQYF.

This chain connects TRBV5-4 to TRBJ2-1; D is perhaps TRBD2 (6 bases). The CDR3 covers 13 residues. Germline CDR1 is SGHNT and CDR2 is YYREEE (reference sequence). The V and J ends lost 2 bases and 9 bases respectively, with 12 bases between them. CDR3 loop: CASSFGGLVEQFF. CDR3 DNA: TGTGCCAGCAGCTTCGGAGGGCTGGTTGAGCAGTTCTTC.

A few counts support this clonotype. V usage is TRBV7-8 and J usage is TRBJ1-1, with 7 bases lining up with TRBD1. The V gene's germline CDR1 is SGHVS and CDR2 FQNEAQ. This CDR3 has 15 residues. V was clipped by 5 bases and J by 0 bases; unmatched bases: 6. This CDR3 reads CASSERQGMNTEAFF. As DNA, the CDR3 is TGTGCCAGCAGCGAGCGACAGGGAATGAACACTGAAGCTTTCTTT.

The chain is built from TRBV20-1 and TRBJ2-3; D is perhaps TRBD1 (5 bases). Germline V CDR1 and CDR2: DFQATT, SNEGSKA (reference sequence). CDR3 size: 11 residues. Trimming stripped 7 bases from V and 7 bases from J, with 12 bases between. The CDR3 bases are TGCAGTGGGATCAGGGAAAATACGCAGTATTTT. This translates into CSGIRENTQYF.

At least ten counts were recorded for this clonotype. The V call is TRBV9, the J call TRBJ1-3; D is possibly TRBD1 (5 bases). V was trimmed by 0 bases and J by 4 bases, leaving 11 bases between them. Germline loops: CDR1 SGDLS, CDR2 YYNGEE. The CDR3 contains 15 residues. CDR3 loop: CASSVEGTLGNTIYF. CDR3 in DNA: TGTGCCAGCAGCGTAGAAGGGACGTTAGGAAACACCATATATTTT.